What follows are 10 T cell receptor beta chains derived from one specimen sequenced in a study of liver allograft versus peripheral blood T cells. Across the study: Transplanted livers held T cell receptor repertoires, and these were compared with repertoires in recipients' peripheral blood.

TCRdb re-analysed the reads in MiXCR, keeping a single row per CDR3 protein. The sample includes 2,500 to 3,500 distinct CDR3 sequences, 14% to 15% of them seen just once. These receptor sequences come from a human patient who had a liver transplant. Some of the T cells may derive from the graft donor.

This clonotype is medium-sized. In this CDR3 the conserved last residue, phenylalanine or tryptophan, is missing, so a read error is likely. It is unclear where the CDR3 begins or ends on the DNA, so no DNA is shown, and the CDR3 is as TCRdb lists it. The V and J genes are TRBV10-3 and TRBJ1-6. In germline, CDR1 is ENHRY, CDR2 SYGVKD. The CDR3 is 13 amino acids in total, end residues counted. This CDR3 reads CAISEGFGLLSGV.

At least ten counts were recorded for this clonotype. This CDR3 is CASSFQTGDFAYEQYF. The CDR3, as DNA: TGTGCCAGCAGTTTTCAGACAGGGGATTTCGCCTACGAGCAGTACTTC. The J gene is TRBJ2-7, the V gene TRBV27; 8 positions match TRBD1. Germline CDR1 MNHEY, CDR2 SMNVEV (reference sequence). This CDR3 contains 16 residues. With V trimmed by 3 bases and J by 2 bases, 9 bases remained unmatched.

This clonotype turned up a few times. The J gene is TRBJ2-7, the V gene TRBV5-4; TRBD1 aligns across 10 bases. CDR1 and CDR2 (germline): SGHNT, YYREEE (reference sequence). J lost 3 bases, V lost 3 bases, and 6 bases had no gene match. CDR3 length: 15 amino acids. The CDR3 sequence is CASSSLGQGDYEQYF. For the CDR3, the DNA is TGTGCCAGCAGCTCCCTTGGACAGGGGGACTACGAGCAGTACTTC. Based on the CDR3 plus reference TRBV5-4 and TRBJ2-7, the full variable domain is ETGVTQSPTHLIKTRGQQVTLRCSSQSGHNTVSWYQQALGQGPQFIFQYYREEENGRGNFPPRFSGLQFPNYSSELNVNALELDDSALYLCASSSLGQGDYEQYFGPGTRLTVT.

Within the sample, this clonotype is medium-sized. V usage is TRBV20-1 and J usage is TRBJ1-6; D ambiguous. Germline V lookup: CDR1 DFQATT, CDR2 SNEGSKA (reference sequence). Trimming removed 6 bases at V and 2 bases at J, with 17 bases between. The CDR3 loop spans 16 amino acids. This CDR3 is CSAPNPSLPYNSPLHF. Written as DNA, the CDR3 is TGCAGTGCCCCCAACCCCAGTCTCCCCTATAATTCACCCCTCCACTTT.

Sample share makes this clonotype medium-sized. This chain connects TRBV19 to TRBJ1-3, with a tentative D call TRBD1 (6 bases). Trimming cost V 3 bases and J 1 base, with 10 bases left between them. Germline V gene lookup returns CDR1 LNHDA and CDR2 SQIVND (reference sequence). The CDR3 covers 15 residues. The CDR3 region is CASSIRTVSGNTIYF. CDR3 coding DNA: TGTGCCAGTAGTATCAGGACAGTATCTGGAAACACCATATATTTT. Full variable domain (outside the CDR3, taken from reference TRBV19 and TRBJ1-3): DGGITQSPKYLFRKEGQNVTLSCEQNLNHDAMYWYRQDPGQGLRLIYYSQIVNDFQKGDIAEGYSVSREKKESFPLTVTSAQKNPTAFYLCASSIRTVSGNTIYFGEGSWLTVV.

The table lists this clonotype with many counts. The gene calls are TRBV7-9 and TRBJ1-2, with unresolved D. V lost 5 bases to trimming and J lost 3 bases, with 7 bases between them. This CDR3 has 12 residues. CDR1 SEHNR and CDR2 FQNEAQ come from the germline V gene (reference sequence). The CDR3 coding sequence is TGTGCCAGCAGCACACCCTACTATGGCTACACCTTC. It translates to CASSTPYYGYTF.

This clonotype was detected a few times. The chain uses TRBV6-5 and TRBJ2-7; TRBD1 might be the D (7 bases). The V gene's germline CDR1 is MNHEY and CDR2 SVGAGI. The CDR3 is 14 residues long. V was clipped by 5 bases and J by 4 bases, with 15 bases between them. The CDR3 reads CASSAGQIIYEQYF. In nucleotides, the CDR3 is TGTGCCAGCAGTGCGGGACAGATTATTTACGAGCAGTACTTC.

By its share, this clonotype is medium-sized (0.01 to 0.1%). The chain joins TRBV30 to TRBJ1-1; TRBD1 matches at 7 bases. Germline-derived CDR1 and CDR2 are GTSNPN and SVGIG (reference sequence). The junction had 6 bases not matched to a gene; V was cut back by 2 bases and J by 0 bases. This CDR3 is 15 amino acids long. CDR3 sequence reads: CAWSTWTGMNTEAFF. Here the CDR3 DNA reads TGTGCCTGGAGTACTTGGACAGGCATGAACACTGAAGCTTTCTTT.

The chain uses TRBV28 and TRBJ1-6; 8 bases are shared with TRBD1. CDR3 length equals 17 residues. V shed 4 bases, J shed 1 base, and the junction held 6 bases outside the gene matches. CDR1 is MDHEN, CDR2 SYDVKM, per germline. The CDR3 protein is CASSYGQGGSYNSPLHF. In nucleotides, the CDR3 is TGTGCCAGCAGTTACGGACAGGGAGGATCCTATAATTCACCCCTCCACTTT.

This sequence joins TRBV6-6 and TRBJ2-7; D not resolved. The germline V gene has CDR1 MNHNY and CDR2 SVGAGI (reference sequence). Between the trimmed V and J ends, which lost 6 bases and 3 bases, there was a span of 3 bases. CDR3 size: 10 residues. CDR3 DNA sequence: TGTGCCAGCAGAGACTACGAGCAGTACTTC. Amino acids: CASRDYEQYF.